This T cell receptor beta chain was recovered during a study of OX40 agonist ivuxolimab in advanced cancers. Overall study context: An anti-OX40 (CD134) antibody with agonistic activity, ivuxolimab, was administered to patients. Patients treated during dose escalation were battling hepatocellular carcinoma, melanoma, renal cell or head and neck cancer.

This CDR3 contains 13 residues. Trimming pared 2 bases from V and 9 bases from J, leaving 14 bases between. CDR1 ENHRY and CDR2 SYGVKD come from the germline V gene. Clones were read by immunoSEQ multiplex PCR, and TCRdb kept only the in-frame ones, dropping some. The data contain around 70,000 clones, 85% of them singletons. The clonotype comes from an adult with an advanced solid tumor such as melanoma, head and neck, liver or kidney cancer. The V gene is TRBV10-3, the J gene TRBJ2-7; possibly TRBD2 for D (5 bases). The sample was CD4+ or CD8+ T cells sorted from blood, taken in a trial of the OX40 agonist ivuxolimab. CDR3: CAISEAGQVGQYV. CDR3 bases: TGTGCCATCAGTGAGGCGGGCCAGGTAGGGCAGTACGTC.